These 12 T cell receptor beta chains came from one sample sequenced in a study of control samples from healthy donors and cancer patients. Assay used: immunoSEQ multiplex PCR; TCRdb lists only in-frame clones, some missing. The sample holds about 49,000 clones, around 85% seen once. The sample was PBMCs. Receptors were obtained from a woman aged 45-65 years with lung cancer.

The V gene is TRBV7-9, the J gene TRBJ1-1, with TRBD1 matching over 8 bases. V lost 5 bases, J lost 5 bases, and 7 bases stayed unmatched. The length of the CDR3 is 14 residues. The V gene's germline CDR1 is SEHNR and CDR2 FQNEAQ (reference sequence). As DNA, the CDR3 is TGTGCCAGCAGCGGTCCGGGACAGGATACTGAAGCTTTCTTT. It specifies CASSGPGQDTEAFF.

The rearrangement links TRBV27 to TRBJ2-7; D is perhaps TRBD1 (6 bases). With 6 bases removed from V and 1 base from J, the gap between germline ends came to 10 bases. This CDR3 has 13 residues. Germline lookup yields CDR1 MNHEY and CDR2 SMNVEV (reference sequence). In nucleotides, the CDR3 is TGTGCCAGCAGGCTGACAGGTTCCTACGAGCAGTACTTC. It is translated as CASRLTGSYEQYF.

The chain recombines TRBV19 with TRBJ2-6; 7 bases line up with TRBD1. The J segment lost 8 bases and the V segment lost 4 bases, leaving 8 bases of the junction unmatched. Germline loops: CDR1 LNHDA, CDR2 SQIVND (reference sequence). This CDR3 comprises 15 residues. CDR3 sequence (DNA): TGTGCCAGTAGTACGAAGGGGGCGATGTCCAACGTCCTGACTTTC. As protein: CASSTKGAMSNVLTF.

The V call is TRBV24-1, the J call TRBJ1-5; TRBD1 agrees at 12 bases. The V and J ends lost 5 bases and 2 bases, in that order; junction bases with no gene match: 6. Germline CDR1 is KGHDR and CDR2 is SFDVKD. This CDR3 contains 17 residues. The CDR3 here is CATSGGQGAQGNQPQHF. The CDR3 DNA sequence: TGTGCCACCAGTGGGGGACAGGGGGCTCAAGGCAATCAGCCCCAGCATTTT.

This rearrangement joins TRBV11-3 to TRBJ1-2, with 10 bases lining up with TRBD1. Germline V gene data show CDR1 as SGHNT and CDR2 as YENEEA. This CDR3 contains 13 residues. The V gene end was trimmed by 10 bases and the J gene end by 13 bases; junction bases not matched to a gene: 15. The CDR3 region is CATLKRQGAYRTF. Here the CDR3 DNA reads TGTGCCACCCTTAAACGACAGGGGGCGTATCGCACCTTC.

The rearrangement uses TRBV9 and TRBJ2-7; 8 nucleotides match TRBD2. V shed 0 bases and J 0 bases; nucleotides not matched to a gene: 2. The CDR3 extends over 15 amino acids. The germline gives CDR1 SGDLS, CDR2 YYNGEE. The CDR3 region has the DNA TGTGCCAGCAGCGTAGGGAGCGGGAGCTCCTACGAGCAGTACTTC. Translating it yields CASSVGSGSSYEQYF.

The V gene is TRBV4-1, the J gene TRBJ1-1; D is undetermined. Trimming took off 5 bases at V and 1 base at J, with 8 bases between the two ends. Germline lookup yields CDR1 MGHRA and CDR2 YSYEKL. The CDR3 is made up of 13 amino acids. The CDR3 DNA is TGCGCCAGCAGCTTTCACGAGAACACTGAAGCTTTCTTT. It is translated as CASSFHENTEAFF.

The CDR3 region is CASSPREGHGYTF. CDR3 nucleotide sequence: TGTGCCAGCTCACCACGGGAGGGGCATGGCTACACCTTC. The chain recombines TRBV18 with TRBJ1-2; maybe TRBD1 (5 bases). Germline assignment: CDR1 KGHSH and CDR2 LQKENI. The CDR3 is 13 residues long. V lost 1 base and J lost 6, with 9 bases in between.

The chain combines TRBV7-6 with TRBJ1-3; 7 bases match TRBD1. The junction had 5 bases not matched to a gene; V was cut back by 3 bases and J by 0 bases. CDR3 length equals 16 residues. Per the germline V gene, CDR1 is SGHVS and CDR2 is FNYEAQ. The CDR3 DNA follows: TGTGCCAGCAGCTTGGGACAGACGAACTCTGGAAACACCATATATTTT. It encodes CASSLGQTNSGNTIYF.

As DNA, the CDR3 is TGTGCCAGCAGCTTAGATCTGGGGGACGGGAAATTCTATGGCTACACCTTC. It codes for CASSLDLGDGKFYGYTF. The rearrangement joins TRBV11-2 to TRBJ1-2; a possible D gene is TRBD1 (5 bases). The length of the CDR3 is 17 residues. The V end was cut by 0 bases, the J end by 4 bases, with 18 bases between. Germline CDR1 reads SGHAT; CDR2 reads FQNNGV.

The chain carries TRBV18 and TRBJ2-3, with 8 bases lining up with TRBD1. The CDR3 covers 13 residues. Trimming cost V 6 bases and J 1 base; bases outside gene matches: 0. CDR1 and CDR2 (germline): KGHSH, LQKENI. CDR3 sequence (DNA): TGTGCCAGCTCGGACAGGGGCACAGATACGCAGTATTTT. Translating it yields CASSDRGTDTQYF.

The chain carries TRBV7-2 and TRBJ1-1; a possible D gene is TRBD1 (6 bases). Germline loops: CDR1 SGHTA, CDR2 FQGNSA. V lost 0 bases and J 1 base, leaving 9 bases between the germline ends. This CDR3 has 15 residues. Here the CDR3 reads CASSLAGGGNTEAFF. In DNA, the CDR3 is TGTGCCAGCAGCTTAGCAGGGGGAGGGAACACTGAAGCTTTCTTT.